Included here is one T cell receptor (beta chain) sequence, with context. These data come from a study of OX40 agonist ivuxolimab in advanced cancers. The protocol was immunoSEQ multiplex PCR, while the TCRdb copy is restricted to in-frame clones and leaves out a portion. The sample carries about 80,000 clones, around four fifths recorded once. The CDR3 is 15 residues long. V lost 4 bases to trimming and J lost 4 bases; unmatched junction nucleotides: 6. Per germline, CDR1 MNHEY and CDR2 SVGAGI. The chain has TRBV6-5 and TRBJ1-3, with 8 nucleotides matching TRBD1. Specimen: CD4+ or CD8+ T cells sorted from blood, collected in a trial of the OX40 agonist ivuxolimab. This clonotype was sampled from an adult with an advanced solid tumor such as melanoma, head and neck, liver or kidney cancer. CDR3 in amino acids: CASSSPRTGGNTIYF. The CDR3, as DNA: TGTGCCAGCAGTTCCCCTCGGACAGGGGGAAACACCATATATTTT.